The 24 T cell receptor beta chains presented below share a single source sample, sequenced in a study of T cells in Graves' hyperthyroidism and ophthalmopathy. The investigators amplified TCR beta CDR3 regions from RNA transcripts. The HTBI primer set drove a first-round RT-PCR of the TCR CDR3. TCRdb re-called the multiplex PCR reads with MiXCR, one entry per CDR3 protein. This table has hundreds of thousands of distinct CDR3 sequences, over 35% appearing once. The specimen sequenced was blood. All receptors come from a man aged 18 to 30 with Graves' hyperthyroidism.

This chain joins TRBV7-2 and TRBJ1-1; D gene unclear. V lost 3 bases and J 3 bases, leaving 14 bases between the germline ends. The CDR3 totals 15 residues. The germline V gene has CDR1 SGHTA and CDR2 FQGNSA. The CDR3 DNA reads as TGTGCCAGCAGCTTCAGCCCCCTCGAGGACACTGAAGCTTTCTTT. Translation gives CASSFSPLEDTEAFF.

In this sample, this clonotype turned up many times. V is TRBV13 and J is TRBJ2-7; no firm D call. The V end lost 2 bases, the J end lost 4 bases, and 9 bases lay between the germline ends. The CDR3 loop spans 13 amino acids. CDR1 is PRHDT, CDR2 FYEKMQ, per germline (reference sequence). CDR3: CASSLPGRYEQYF. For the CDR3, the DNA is TGTGCCAGCAGCTTACCCGGACGATACGAGCAGTACTTC.

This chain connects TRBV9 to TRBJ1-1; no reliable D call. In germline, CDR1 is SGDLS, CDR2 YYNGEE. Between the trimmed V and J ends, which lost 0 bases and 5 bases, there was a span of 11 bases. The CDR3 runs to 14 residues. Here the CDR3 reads CASSVEKRLTEAFF. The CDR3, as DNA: TGTGCCAGCAGCGTAGAAAAGAGGCTTACTGAAGCTTTCTTT. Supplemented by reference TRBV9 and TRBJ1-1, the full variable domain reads DSGVTQTPKHLITATGQRVTLRCSPRSGDLSVYWYQQSLDQGLQFLIQYYNGEERAKGNILERFSAQQFPDLHSELNLSSLELGDSALYFCASSVEKRLTEAFFGQGTRLTVV.

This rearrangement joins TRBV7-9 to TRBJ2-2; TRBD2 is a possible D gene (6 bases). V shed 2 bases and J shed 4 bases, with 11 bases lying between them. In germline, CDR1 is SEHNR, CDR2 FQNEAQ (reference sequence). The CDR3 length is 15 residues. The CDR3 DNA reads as TGTGCCAGCAGCTTAAGGGACTTTGGCACCGGGGAGCTGTTTTTT. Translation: CASSLRDFGTGELFF.

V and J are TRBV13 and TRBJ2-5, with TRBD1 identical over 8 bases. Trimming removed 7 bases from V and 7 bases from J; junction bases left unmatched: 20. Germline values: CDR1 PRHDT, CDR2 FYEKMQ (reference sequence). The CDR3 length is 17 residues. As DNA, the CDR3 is TGTGCCAGCAACCAACTGGGGACAGGCGCCTTCCGTGGGACCCAGTACTTC. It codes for CASNQLGTGAFRGTQYF. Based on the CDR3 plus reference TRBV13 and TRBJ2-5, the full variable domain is AAGVIQSPRHLIKEKRETATLKCYPIPRHDTVYWYQQGPGQDPQFLISFYEKMQSDKGSIPDRFSAQQFSDYHSELNMSSLELGDSALYFCASNQLGTGAFRGTQYFGPGTRLLVL.

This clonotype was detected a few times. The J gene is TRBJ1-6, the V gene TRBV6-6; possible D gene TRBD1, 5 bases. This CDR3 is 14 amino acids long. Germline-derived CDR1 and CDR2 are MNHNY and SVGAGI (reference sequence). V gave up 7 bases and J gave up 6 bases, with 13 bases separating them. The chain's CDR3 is CASNRDRSNSPLHF. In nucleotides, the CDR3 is TGTGCCAGCAATCGCGACAGAAGTAATTCACCCCTCCACTTT.

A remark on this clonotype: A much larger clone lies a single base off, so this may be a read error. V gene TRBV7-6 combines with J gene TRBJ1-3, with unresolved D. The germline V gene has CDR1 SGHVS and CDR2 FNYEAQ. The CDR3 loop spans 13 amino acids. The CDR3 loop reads CASSSESGNTVYF. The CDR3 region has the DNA TGTGCCAGCAGCTCAGAATCTGGAAACACCGTATATTTT.

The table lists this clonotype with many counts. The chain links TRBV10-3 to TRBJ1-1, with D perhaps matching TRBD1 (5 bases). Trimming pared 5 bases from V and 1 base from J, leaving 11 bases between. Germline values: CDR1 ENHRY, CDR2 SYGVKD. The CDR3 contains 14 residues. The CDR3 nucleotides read TGTGCCATCAGTCCGGACACTACGAACACTGAAGCTTTCTTT. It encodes CAISPDTTNTEAFF.

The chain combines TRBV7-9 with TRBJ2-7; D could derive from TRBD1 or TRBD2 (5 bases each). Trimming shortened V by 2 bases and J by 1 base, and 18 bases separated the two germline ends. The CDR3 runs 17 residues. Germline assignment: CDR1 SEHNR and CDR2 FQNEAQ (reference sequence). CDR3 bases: TGTGCCAGCAGCTTACCCCTTGAGGGGCGAGTTTCCTACGAGCAGTACTTC. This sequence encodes CASSLPLEGRVSYEQYF.

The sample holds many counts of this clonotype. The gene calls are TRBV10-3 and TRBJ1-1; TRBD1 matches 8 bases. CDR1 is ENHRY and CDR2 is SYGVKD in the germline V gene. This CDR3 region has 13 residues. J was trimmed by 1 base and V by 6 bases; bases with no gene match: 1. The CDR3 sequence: CAIRDRENTEAFF. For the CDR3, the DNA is TGTGCCATCAGGGACAGGGAGAACACTGAAGCTTTCTTT.

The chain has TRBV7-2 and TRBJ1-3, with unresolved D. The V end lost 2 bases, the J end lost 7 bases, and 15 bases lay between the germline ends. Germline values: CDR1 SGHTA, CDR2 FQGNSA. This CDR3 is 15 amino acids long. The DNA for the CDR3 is TGTGCCAGCAGCTTAAGTTCCTGGGATGGGAACACCATATATTTT. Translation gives CASSLSSWDGNTIYF.

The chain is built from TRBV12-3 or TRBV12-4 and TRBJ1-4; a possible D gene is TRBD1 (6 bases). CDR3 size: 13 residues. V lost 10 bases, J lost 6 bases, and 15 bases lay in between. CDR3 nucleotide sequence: TGTGCCATTAGGGGGGGGGCAGATGAAAAACTGTTTTTT. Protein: CAIRGGADEKLFF.

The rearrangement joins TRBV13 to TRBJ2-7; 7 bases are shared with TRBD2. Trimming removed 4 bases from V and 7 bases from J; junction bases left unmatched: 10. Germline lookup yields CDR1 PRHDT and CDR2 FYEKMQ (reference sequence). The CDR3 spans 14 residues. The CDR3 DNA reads TGTGCCAGCAGCTCATGGAGCGGGGTGGGGGAGCAGTACTTC. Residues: CASSSWSGVGEQYF. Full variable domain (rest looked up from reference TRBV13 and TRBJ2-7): AAGVIQSPRHLIKEKRETATLKCYPIPRHDTVYWYQQGPGQDPQFLISFYEKMQSDKGSIPDRFSAQQFSDYHSELNMSSLELGDSALYFCASSSWSGVGEQYFGPGTRLTVT.

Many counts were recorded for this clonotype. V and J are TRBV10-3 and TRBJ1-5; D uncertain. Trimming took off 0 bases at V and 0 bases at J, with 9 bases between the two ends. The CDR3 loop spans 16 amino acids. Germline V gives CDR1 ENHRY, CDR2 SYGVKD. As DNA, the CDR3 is TGTGCCATCAGTGAGTCGGTCGGGTATAGCAATCAGCCCCAGCATTTT. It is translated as CAISESVGYSNQPQHF.

For the CDR3, the DNA is TGTGCCAGCATCCGAGGCAGGGGCGGAACCAAAAACATTCAGTACTTC. It specifies CASIRGRGGTKNIQYF. The gene calls are TRBV12-3 or TRBV12-4 and TRBJ2-7, with D perhaps TRBD1 (6 bases). TRBJ2-4 explains the end of the DNA better; the J call may be wrong. The CDR3 is made up of 16 amino acids.

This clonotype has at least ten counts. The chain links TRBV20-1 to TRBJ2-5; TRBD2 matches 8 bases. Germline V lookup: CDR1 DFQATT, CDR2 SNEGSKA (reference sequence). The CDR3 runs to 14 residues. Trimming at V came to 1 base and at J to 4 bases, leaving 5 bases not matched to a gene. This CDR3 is CSARAGTRPETQYF. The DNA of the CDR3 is TGCAGTGCTAGAGCCGGGACTAGGCCAGAGACCCAGTACTTC.

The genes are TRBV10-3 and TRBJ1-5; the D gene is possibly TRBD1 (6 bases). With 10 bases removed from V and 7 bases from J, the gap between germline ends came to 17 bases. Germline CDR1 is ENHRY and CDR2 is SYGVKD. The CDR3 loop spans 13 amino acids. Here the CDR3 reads CASIRGAGQPQHF. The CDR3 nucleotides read TGTGCCAGTATAAGGGGGGCAGGACAGCCCCAGCATTTT.

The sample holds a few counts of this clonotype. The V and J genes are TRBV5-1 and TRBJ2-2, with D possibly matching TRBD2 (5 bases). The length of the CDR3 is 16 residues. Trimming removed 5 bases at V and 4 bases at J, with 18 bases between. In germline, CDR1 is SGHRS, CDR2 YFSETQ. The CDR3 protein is CASSLAPGSPTGELFF. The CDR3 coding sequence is TGCGCCAGCAGTTTAGCCCCGGGATCTCCCACCGGGGAGCTGTTTTTT.

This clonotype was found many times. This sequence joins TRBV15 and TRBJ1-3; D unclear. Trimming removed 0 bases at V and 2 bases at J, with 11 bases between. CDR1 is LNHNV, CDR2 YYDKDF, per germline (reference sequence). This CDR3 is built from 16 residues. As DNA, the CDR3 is TGTGCCACCAGCAGAGAACTCGGCTTAGCTGGAAACACCATATATTTT. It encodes CATSRELGLAGNTIYF. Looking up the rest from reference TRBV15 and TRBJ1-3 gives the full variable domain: DAMVIQNPRYQVTQFGKPVTLSCSQTLNHNVMYWYQQKSSQAPKLLFHYYDKDFNNEADTPDNFQSRRPNTSFCFLDIRSPGLGDTAMYLCATSRELGLAGNTIYFGEGSWLTVV.

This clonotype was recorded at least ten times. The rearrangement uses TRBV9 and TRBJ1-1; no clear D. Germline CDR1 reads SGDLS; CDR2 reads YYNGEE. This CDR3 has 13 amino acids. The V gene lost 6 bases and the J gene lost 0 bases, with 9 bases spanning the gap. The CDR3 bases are TGTGCCAGCAAGAGTGTGCTGAACACTGAAGCTTTCTTT. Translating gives CASKSVLNTEAFF.

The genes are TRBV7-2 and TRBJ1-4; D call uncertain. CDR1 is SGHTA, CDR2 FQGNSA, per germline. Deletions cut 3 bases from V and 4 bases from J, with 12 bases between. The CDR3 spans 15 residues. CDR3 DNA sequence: TGTGCCAGCAGCTTGGACCCGGGCAGTAATGAAAAACTGTTTTTT. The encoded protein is CASSLDPGSNEKLFF.

CDR3 sequence reads: CASGVGYEQYF. CDR3 bases: TGCGCCAGCGGGGTTGGCTACGAGCAGTACTTC. The chain is built from TRBV5-1 and TRBJ2-7; D ambiguous. V was cut by 7 bases and J by 3 bases, with 8 bases left in between. This CDR3 is built from 11 residues. CDR1 SGHRS and CDR2 YFSETQ come from the germline V gene.

The CDR3 protein is CASSSLRDGNSNQPQHF. The CDR3 DNA reads as TGTGCCAGTAGTTCTCTAAGGGACGGAAATAGCAATCAGCCCCAGCATTTT. The chain combines TRBV19 with TRBJ1-5; TRBD1 is a possible D gene (5 bases). Germline assignment: CDR1 LNHDA and CDR2 SQIVND (reference sequence). This CDR3 has 17 residues. The V end lost 5 bases, the J end lost 0 bases, and 17 bases lay between the germline ends.

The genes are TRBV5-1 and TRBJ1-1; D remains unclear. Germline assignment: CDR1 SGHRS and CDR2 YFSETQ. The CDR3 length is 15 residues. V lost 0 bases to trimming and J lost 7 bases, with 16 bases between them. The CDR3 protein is CASSLGGQRPDEAFF. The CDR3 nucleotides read TGCGCCAGCAGCTTGGGCGGTCAGCGACCCGATGAAGCTTTCTTT. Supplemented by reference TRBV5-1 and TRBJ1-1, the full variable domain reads KAGVTQTPRYLIKTRGQQVTLSCSPISGHRSVSWYQQTPGQGLQFLFEYFSETQRNKGNFPGRFSGRQFSNSRSEMNVSTLELGDSALYLCASSLGGQRPDEAFFGQGTRLTVV.